This T cell receptor beta chain was identified in a study of T cell repertoires in cytomegalovirus infection. Study overall: In the study, CMV epitopes included recently identified HLA-C-restricted and well-studied HLA-B-restricted ones. A matching HLA type, together with CMV infection, was signaled by public TCR beta signatures. Study outcomes and limitations: HLA-C-restricted CMV-specific TCR beta clonotypes prevailed in the ex vivo response. CMV carriers with the relevant HLA were identified by cumulative public TCR beta family frequency.

TCRdb itself ran the reads through MiXCR, one entry per CDR3 protein. Of some 800,000 distinct CDR3 sequences in the sample, 25% to 35% are singletons; the top ten hold over 10%. CDR3 length: 16 amino acids. Per the germline V gene, CDR1 is LNHDA and CDR2 is SQIVND (reference sequence). The V gene lost 4 bases and the J gene lost 6 bases, with 20 bases spanning the gap. A note on this clonotype: As yet, its antigen is unknown.

The TCR originated in a human donor in good health (CMV status not recorded). Some clones in this sample may be carry-over from other donors' samples. The chain carries TRBV19 and TRBJ2-3, with D maybe TRBD1 (6 bases). The sample consisted of cultured CD8+ T cells from PBMCs, taken from culture after CMV antigen stimulation. The CDR3 nucleotides read TGTGCCAGTAGTACCTCGAGACAGGATAGGGCCGATACGCAGTATTTT. Translated: CASSTSRQDRADTQYF.